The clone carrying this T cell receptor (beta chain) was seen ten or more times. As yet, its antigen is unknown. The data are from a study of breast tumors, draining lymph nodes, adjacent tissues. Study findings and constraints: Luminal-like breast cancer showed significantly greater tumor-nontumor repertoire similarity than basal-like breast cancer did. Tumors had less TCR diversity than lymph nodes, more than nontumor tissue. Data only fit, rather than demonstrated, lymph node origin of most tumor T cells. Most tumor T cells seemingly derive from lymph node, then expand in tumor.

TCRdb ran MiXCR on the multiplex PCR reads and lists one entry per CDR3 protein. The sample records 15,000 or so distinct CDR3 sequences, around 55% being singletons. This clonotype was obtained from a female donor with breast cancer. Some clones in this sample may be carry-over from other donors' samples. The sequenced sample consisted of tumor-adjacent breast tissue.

CDR3 protein: CASTDGGARNEQFF. In DNA form, the CDR3 reads TGTGCCAGCACAGACGGGGGGGCGCGGAATGAGCAGTTCTTC. The chain is built from TRBV6-5 and TRBJ2-1; 8 positions match TRBD2. This CDR3 contains 14 residues. Per germline, CDR1 MNHEY and CDR2 SVGAGI. Unmatched junction bases numbered 9, after V lost 7 bases and J lost 7 bases.